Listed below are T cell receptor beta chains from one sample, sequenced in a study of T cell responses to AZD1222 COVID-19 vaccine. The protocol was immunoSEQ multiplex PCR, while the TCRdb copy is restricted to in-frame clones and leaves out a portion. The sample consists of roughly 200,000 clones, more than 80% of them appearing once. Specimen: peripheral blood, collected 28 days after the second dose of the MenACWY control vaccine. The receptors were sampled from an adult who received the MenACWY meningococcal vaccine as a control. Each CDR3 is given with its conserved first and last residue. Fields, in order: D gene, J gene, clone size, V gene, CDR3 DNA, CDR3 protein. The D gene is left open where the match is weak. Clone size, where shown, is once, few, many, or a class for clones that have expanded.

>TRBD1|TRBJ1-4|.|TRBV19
TGTGCCAGTAGTATCAACAGGGGGGAAAAACTGTTTTTT
CASSINRGEKLFF
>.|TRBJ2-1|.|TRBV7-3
TGTGCCAGCAGTTGGCGGCCGTCCTCGGATGAGCAGTTCTTC
CASSWRPSSDEQFF
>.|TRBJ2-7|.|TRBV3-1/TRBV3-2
TGTGCCAGCAGTCCCGACAGGTTTTCTTACGAGCAGTACTTC
CASSPDRFSYEQYF
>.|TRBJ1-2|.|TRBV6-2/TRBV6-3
TGTGCCAGCAGTTACTTACCGAATGGCTACACCTTC
CASSYLPNGYTF
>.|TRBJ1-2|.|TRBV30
TGTGCCTGGAGTTCTCCCGGGGTCGCAGCTAACTATGGCTACACCTTC
CAWSSPGVAANYGYTF
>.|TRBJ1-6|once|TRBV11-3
TGTGCCAGCAGCTACGATTGGGGTAATTCACCCCTCCACTTT
CASSYDWGNSPLHF
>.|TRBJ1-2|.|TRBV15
TGTGCCACCAGCAGAGAGGACGGCTATGGCTACACCTTC
CATSREDGYGYTF
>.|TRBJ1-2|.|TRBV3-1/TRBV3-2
TGTGCCAGCAGCCAAGTTACGGGAAATGGCTACACCTTC
CASSQVTGNGYTF
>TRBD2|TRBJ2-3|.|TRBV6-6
TGTGCCAGCAGCTTAGCTAGCGGGGGATCCCCAGATACGCAGTATTTT
CASSLASGGSPDTQYF
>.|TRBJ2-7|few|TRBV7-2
TGTGCCAGCAGCTTAGCCGGGACTTCTCCCTACGAGCAGTACTTC
CASSLAGTSPYEQYF
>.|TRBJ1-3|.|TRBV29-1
TGCAGCGTTGTGACAGTTGGAAACACCATATATTTT
CSVVTVGNTIYF
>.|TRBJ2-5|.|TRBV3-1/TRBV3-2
TGTGCCAGCAGCTGGACTATCCAAGAGACCCAGTACTTC
CASSWTIQETQYF
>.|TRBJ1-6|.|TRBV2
TGTGCCAGCAGTGAACGGGCGAACCGGGGGGGCTCACCCCTCCACTTT
CASSERANRGGSPLHF
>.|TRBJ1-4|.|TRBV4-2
TGTGCCAGCAGCCAAGAGGCCTATGCAGGGTCGGAAAAACTGTTTTTT
CASSQEAYAGSEKLFF
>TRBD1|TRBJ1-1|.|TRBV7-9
TGTGCCAGCAGCACCTTAACAGGGGGCGCGACTGAAGCTTTCTTT
CASSTLTGGATEAFF
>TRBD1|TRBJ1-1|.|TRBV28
TGTGCCAGCAGCCGGGACAGGAGGAACACTGAAGCTTTCTTT
CASSRDRRNTEAFF
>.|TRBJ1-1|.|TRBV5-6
TGTGCCAGCAGCTTGGCCGGCAGCGCTCTTGAAGCTTTCTTT
CASSLAGSALEAFF
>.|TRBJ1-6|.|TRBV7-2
TGTGCCAGCAGCCCGACACTTAATTCACCCCTCCACTTT
CASSPTLNSPLHF
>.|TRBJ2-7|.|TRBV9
TGTGCCAGCAGCGCGTGGGACGGCTACGAGCAGTACTTC
CASSAWDGYEQYF
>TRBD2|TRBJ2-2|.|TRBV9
TGTGCCAGCAGCGTAGGAGCCGGGGGGTTCGACACCGGGGAGCTGTTTTTT
CASSVGAGGFDTGELFF
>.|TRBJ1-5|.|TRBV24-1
TGTGCCACCAGTGAACCAGGGGTAAATCAGCCCCAGCATTTT
CATSEPGVNQPQHF
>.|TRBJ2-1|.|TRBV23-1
TGCGCCAGCAGTCTTCCTTGGCCAGGAAAAGATGAGCAGTTCTTC
CASSLPWPGKDEQFF
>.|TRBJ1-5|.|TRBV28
TGTGCCAGCAGCTCCCGGAAGCGCAATCAGCCCCAGCATTTT
CASSSRKRNQPQHF
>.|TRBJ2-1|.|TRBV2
TGTGCCAGCACGGAGGGGGTCGATGAGCAGTTCTTC
CASTEGVDEQFF
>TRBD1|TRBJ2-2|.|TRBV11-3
TGTGCCAGCAGCCTAACAGGGGTCACCGGGGAGCTGTTTTTT
CASSLTGVTGELFF
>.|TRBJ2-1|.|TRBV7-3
TGTGCCAGCAGCGTCGGGGATGAGCAGTTCTTC
CASSVGDEQFF
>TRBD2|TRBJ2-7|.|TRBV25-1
TGTGCCAGCACCCAGCGGGGCTCCTACGAGCAGTACTTC
CASTQRGSYEQYF
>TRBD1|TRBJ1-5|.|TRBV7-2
TGTGCCAGCAGCTTGGGACAGCGGAATAGCAATCAGCCCCAGCATTTT
CASSLGQRNSNQPQHF
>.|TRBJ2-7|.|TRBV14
TGTGCCAGCAGCCCTTACAGGGTGACCTACGAGCAGTACTTC
CASSPYRVTYEQYF
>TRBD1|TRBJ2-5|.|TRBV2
TGTGCCAGCAAAGGGGACAGATTATTAGAGACCCAGTACTTC
CASKGDRLLETQYF